One and the same sample provided the 30 T cell receptor beta chains below, sequenced in a study of T cell responses to AZD1222 COVID-19 vaccine. The repertoire was sequenced with immunoSEQ multiplex PCR; TCRdb's copy has only in-frame clones and lacks some. The sample contains some 120,000 clones, 85% to 90% of which appear only once. The sample in question was peripheral blood, obtained on day 0 of MenACWY control vaccination. The receptors were gathered from an adult in good health.

The J gene is TRBJ2-7, the V gene TRBV6-1; 9 bases fit TRBD1. The germline CDR1 and CDR2 sequences are MNHNS and SASEGT. Germline trimming cut 3 bases from V and 6 bases from J; bases unmatched to any gene: 9. This CDR3 contains 15 residues. The CDR3 nucleotides are TGTGCCAGCAGTGAGCAGACAGGGGGGCCCGTCGAGCAGTACTTC. It specifies CASSEQTGGPVEQYF.

This sequence joins TRBV9 and TRBJ1-1, with D perhaps matching TRBD1 (5 bases). The CDR3 totals 15 residues. With 0 bases removed from V and 1 base from J, the gap between germline ends came to 10 bases. Germline loops: CDR1 SGDLS, CDR2 YYNGEE. The CDR3 is CASSVADSRNTEAFF. CDR3 DNA: TGTGCCAGCAGCGTAGCCGACAGCCGGAACACTGAAGCTTTCTTT.

J is TRBJ1-4 and V is TRBV5-4; D remains unclear. CDR1 is SGHNT, CDR2 YYREEE, per germline (reference sequence). Trimming left V 4 bases short and J 0 bases short, with 10 bases between. The CDR3 totals 15 residues. CDR3 coding DNA: TGTGCCAGCAGCCAAGGTAGCGCAACTAATGAAAAACTGTTTTTT. Residues: CASSQGSATNEKLFF.

The gene calls are TRBV6-5 and TRBJ1-2, with 7 bases fitting TRBD1. Per the germline V gene, CDR1 is MNHEY and CDR2 is SVGAGI. The CDR3 consists of 14 residues. V shed 6 bases and J 6 bases; nucleotides not matched to a gene: 10. The CDR3 sequence is CASRKRDRTDGYTF. The CDR3 coding sequence is TGTGCCAGCAGGAAGAGGGACAGAACTGATGGCTACACCTTC.

The CDR3 here is CASKRDWDPNYGYTF. CDR3 nucleotides: TGTGCCAGCAAAAGGGACTGGGACCCCAACTATGGCTACACCTTC. The chain has TRBV27 and TRBJ1-2; D is perhaps TRBD1 (5 bases). Trimming removed 7 bases at V and 2 bases at J, with 17 bases between. The CDR3 runs to 15 residues. CDR1 and CDR2 from the germline V gene are MNHEY and SMNVEV (reference sequence).

The chain carries TRBV3-1 (or the pseudogene TRBV3-2) and TRBJ1-2; 9 bases match TRBD1. CDR3 length equals 14 residues. The V gene's germline CDR1 is LGHDT and CDR2 YNNKEL (reference sequence). V was pared by 2 bases and J by 4 bases, with 2 bases of the junction left unmatched. The CDR3 sequence is CASSQRDRVYGYTF. In DNA form, the CDR3 reads TGTGCCAGCAGCCAAAGGGACAGGGTCTATGGCTACACCTTC.

This sequence joins TRBV10-3 and TRBJ1-1, with TRBD1 matching 7 bases. The CDR3 is 15 amino acids. The germline V gene has CDR1 ENHRY and CDR2 SYGVKD. V lost 2 bases and J lost 7; bases outside the gene matches: 10. The CDR3 DNA reads as TGTGCCATCAGTGAGCCCGCGGCGGGACAGTTTGAAGCTTTCTTT. Its protein is CAISEPAAGQFEAFF.

V gene TRBV7-9 combines with J gene TRBJ2-6; D is perhaps TRBD1 or TRBD2 (5 bases each). Germline V CDR1 and CDR2: SEHNR, FQNEAQ (reference sequence). Deletions cut 0 bases from V and 0 bases from J, with 15 bases between. This CDR3 has 19 amino acids. CDR3 region: CASSLAGQGRGSGANVLTF. For the CDR3, the DNA is TGTGCCAGCAGCTTAGCTGGGCAGGGACGGGGCTCTGGGGCCAACGTCCTGACTTTC.

The chain employs TRBV3-1 (or the pseudogene TRBV3-2) and TRBJ2-7, with 8 bases fitting TRBD1. This CDR3 has 14 residues. Looked up from germline, CDR1 is LGHDT and CDR2 is YNNKEL (reference sequence). Unmatched junction bases numbered 8, after V lost 5 bases and J lost 5 bases. CDR3 bases: TGTGCCAGCAGCTTGCCGGGACAGGCTAACGAGCAGTACTTC. It is translated as CASSLPGQANEQYF.

The chain carries TRBV10-2 and TRBJ2-3; maybe TRBD2 (5 bases). Germline CDR1 is WSHSY and CDR2 is SAAADI. There are 14 residues in the CDR3. V was clipped by 7 bases and J by 3 bases, with 14 bases between them. The CDR3 protein is CASIAGTGTDTQYF. CDR3 coding DNA: TGCGCCAGCATAGCCGGAACGGGGACAGATACGCAGTATTTT.

The chain couples TRBV9 to TRBJ2-7, with 7 positions matching TRBD1. The CDR3 extends over 13 amino acids. CDR1 SGDLS and CDR2 YYNGEE come from the germline V gene. The V segment lost 5 bases and the J segment 5 bases; nucleotides outside the gene matches: 7. CDR3 nucleotide sequence: TGTGCCAGCAGTCTCCGGGACAGCGACGAGCAGTACTTC. Residues: CASSLRDSDEQYF. Filled out from reference TRBV9 and TRBJ2-7, the complete variable domain reads DSGVTQTPKHLITATGQRVTLRCSPRSGDLSVYWYQQSLDQGLQFLIQYYNGEERAKGNILERFSAQQFPDLHSELNLSSLELGDSALYFCASSLRDSDEQYFGPGTRLTVT.

This clone was counted between two and nine times. The CDR3 DNA reads as TGTGCCAGCAGTTACGGTGTAGCGTCGTACCAAGAGACCCAGTACTTC. Protein product: CASSYGVASYQETQYF. The chain is built from TRBV6-2 or TRBV6-3 and TRBJ2-5; D might be TRBD2 (5 bases). V dropped 2 bases and J dropped 0 bases, with 13 bases sitting between them. Germline loops: CDR1 MNHEY, CDR2 SVGEGT. The CDR3 totals 16 residues.

This rearrangement joins TRBV7-9 to TRBJ1-4; D uncertain. V was cut by 6 bases and J by 0 bases, with 8 bases left in between. This CDR3 contains 14 residues. The germline gives CDR1 SEHNR, CDR2 FQNEAQ (reference sequence). The DNA for the CDR3 is TGTGCCAGCAGGCCCCAAACAACTAATGAAAAACTGTTTTTT. Translating it yields CASRPQTTNEKLFF. The whole variable domain, filled in from reference TRBV7-9 and TRBJ1-4, reads DTGVSQNPRHKITKRGQNVTFRCDPISEHNRLYWYRQTLGQGPEFLTYFQNEAQLEKSRLLSDRFSAERPKGSFSTLEIQRTEQGDSAMYLCASRPQTTNEKLFFGSGTQLSVL.

V is TRBV5-1 and J is TRBJ2-3; a weak D match, TRBD1 (6 bases). V was trimmed by 5 bases and J by 0 bases, leaving 16 bases between them. CDR1 and CDR2 (germline): SGHRS, YFSETQ. CDR3 size: 16 residues. The CDR3 nucleotides are TGCGCCAGCAGGACGGTTTCCAGGGGAAGCACAGATACGCAGTATTTT. Residues: CASRTVSRGSTDTQYF.

This clone was seen once. The V gene is TRBV24-1, the J gene TRBJ2-1; a possible D gene is TRBD2 (6 bases). This CDR3 comprises 18 residues. From germline, CDR1 is KGHDR and CDR2 SFDVKD. Between the trimmed V and J ends, which lost 3 bases and 4 bases, there was a span of 21 bases. The CDR3 DNA reads TGTGCCACCAGTGATCCCCGCGTTGGGACTCCCGAGTACAATGAGCAGTTCTTC. Its translation is CATSDPRVGTPEYNEQFF.

The V gene is TRBV7-3, the J gene TRBJ2-2; no definite D call. The ends were cut back, 0 bases at V and 2 bases at J, with 7 bases in the middle. Germline V gene lookup returns CDR1 SGHTA and CDR2 FQGTGA. The CDR3 has 15 amino acids. CDR3 loop: CASSLTSYNTGELFF. CDR3 bases: TGTGCCAGCAGCTTAACCAGTTATAACACCGGGGAGCTGTTTTTT.

The chain has TRBV25-1 and TRBJ2-1; D might be TRBD1 (6 bases). There are 15 residues in the CDR3. CDR1 is MGHDK, CDR2 SYGVNS, per germline. V lost 4 bases to trimming and J lost 1 base, with 11 bases between them. In DNA, the CDR3 is TGTGCCAGCAGTGGGTCAGGGGTTTCCTACAATGAGCAGTTCTTC. Encoded protein: CASSGSGVSYNEQFF.

The chain employs TRBV4-1 and TRBJ2-1; perhaps TRBD2 as D (5 bases). This CDR3 comprises 16 residues. V was pared by 4 bases and J by 0 bases, with 13 bases between. Germline lookup yields CDR1 MGHRA and CDR2 YSYEKL. This CDR3 reads CASSPPSGDSYNEQFF. The CDR3, as DNA: TGCGCCAGCAGCCCCCCCTCCGGGGACTCCTACAATGAGCAGTTCTTC.

J is TRBJ1-5 and V is TRBV6-2 or TRBV6-3; D perhaps matches TRBD1 (5 bases). The CDR3 consists of 14 residues. V was pared by 2 bases and J by 7 bases, with 12 bases between. Germline CDR1 is MNHEY and CDR2 is SVGEGT. CDR3 coding DNA: TGTGCCAGCAGTTACGTGGGGGGGGACCAGCCCCAGCATTTT. This encodes CASSYVGGDQPQHF.

V usage is TRBV11-2 and J usage is TRBJ2-3; D unclear. CDR3 length equals 14 residues. Germline V gene lookup returns CDR1 SGHAT and CDR2 FQNNGV. Deletions cut 4 bases from V and 4 bases from J, with 12 bases between. CDR3 DNA sequence: TGTGCCAGCAGCTCACCCCGTTTGGCAGATACGCAGTATTTT. Translating gives CASSSPRLADTQYF.

The rearrangement joins TRBV15 to TRBJ1-5, with 8 bases matching TRBD1. The J segment lost 4 bases and the V segment lost 5 bases, leaving 7 bases of the junction unmatched. The CDR3 is 15 amino acids. Germline CDR1 LNHNV, CDR2 YYDKDF (reference sequence). CDR3 DNA sequence: TGTGCCACCAGCTTCGGACAGGGCCTTAATCAGCCCCAGCATTTT. It encodes CATSFGQGLNQPQHF.

This clone has only one observation. The V gene is TRBV7-2, the J gene TRBJ1-5; D is uncertain. This CDR3 spans 17 amino acids. The V gene lost 0 bases and the J gene lost 4 bases, with 16 bases spanning the gap. Germline V gene sequence: CDR1 SGHTA, CDR2 FQGNSA. The CDR3 is CASSLAPVSKLNQPQHF. CDR3 bases: TGTGCCAGCAGCTTAGCCCCGGTCAGTAAACTTAATCAGCCCCAGCATTTT.

The V and J genes are TRBV7-8 and TRBJ2-1; D is uncertain. The ends were cut back, 4 bases at V and 0 bases at J, with 13 bases in the middle. The germline CDR1 and CDR2 sequences are SGHVS and FQNEAQ. The CDR3 loop spans 16 amino acids. DNA of the CDR3: TGTGCCAGCAGCTCCCCGACTGGCCGCTCCTACAATGAGCAGTTCTTC. Translated: CASSSPTGRSYNEQFF.

The V and J genes are TRBV5-4 and TRBJ1-4; D ambiguous. The V end lost 0 bases, the J end lost 8 bases, and 14 bases lay between the germline ends. The CDR3 contains 15 residues. Germline values: CDR1 SGHNT, CDR2 YYREEE (reference sequence). The CDR3 spells CASSLAEGQQEKLFF. The CDR3 DNA reads as TGTGCCAGCAGCTTGGCCGAAGGGCAGCAGGAAAAACTGTTTTTT.

V and J are TRBV6-5 and TRBJ1-1; D is unresolved. V lost 0 bases and J lost 3, with 8 bases in between. Germline V gene lookup returns CDR1 MNHEY and CDR2 SVGAGI. The CDR3 sequence is 14 residues long. CDR3 nucleotide sequence: TGTGCCAGCAGTTACTCACCGAGGGACACTGAAGCTTTCTTT. This translates into CASSYSPRDTEAFF.

V is TRBV29-1 and J is TRBJ1-4, with a weak D call TRBD1 (6 bases). The V end lost 4 bases, the J end lost 8 bases, and 17 bases lay between the germline ends. The germline gives CDR1 SQVTM, CDR2 ANQGSEA. The CDR3 is 14 amino acids. The CDR3 region is CSVGKQGTSEKLFF. The CDR3 DNA reads as TGCAGCGTTGGAAAACAGGGTACGTCCGAAAAACTGTTTTTT.

This clone appeared a few times. The CDR3 DNA reads TGTGCCAGCAGCTTAACCGGGACGGACGAAGCTTTCTTT. This translates into CASSLTGTDEAFF. The chain uses TRBV7-9 and TRBJ1-1; D is perhaps TRBD1 (5 bases). The V and J ends lost 2 bases and 8 bases respectively, with 12 bases between them. The CDR3 loop spans 13 amino acids. Germline V CDR1 and CDR2: SEHNR, FQNEAQ (reference sequence). The full variable domain, with the rest looked up from reference TRBV7-9 and TRBJ1-1, is DTGVSQNPRHKITKRGQNVTFRCDPISEHNRLYWYRQTLGQGPEFLTYFQNEAQLEKSRLLSDRFSAERPKGSFSTLEIQRTEQGDSAMYLCASSLTGTDEAFFGQGTRLTVV.

The CDR3 region has the DNA TGTGCCAGCAGCCAGGGACTCGGAAACACCATATATTTT. Translated: CASSQGLGNTIYF. The J gene is TRBJ1-3, the V gene TRBV11-2; tentative D call: TRBD1 (5 bases). In germline, CDR1 is SGHAT, CDR2 FQNNGV. The CDR3 sequence is 13 residues long. Trimming shortened V by 5 bases and J by 4 bases, and 9 bases separated the two germline ends.

CDR3 coding DNA: TGTGCCAGCAGCCTTCAGAACGGGGAGCTGTTTTTT. It translates to CASSLQNGELFF. The chain recombines TRBV9 with TRBJ2-2; D unresolved. The CDR3 is made up of 12 amino acids. Trimming shortened V by 4 bases and J by 7 bases, and 8 bases separated the two germline ends. The germline V gene has CDR1 SGDLS and CDR2 YYNGEE.

The rearrangement joins TRBV7-3 to TRBJ2-1, with TRBD2 matching 8 bases. This CDR3 has 19 amino acids. Trimming at V came to 1 base and at J to 8 bases, leaving 19 bases not matched to a gene. Looked up from germline, CDR1 is SGHTA and CDR2 is FQGTGA. The CDR3: CASSLIPTLAGNGLHEQFF. The CDR3 DNA is TGTGCCAGCAGCTTAATTCCCACTTTAGCGGGAAACGGTCTCCATGAGCAGTTCTTC.